The rows below give T cell receptor beta chains drawn from one sample of a study of graft-versus-host responses after intestinal transplantation. Assay: immunoSEQ multiplex PCR; the TCRdb copy retains only in-frame clones and omits some. The data hold over 80,000 clones, with 91% observed a single time. These receptors are not linked to any known antigen. This sample comprised unstimulated CD4+ T cells sorted from spleen or lymph node cells, obtained before transplant. These TCRs come from a human donor who was the organ donor for an intestinal transplant. Each CDR3 is given with its conserved first and last residue. D genes are given only for firm matches.

V gene	J gene	D gene	CDR3 protein
TRBV5-1	TRBJ2-7	.	CASSWDFSYEQYF
TRBV19	TRBJ2-1	TRBD2	CASSMGGVNEQFF
TRBV6-1	TRBJ1-2	.	CASSERYGYTF
TRBV2	TRBJ1-5	.	CASSEAYGNVNQPQHF
TRBV23-1	TRBJ2-7	TRBD1	CASGAGTGGSYEQYF
TRBV18	TRBJ1-5	.	CASSEQGSNQPQHF
TRBV4-3	TRBJ2-3	.	CASSPGLVDTQYF
TRBV5-1	TRBJ2-7	TRBD1	CASSPGTAYEQYF
TRBV15	TRBJ2-3	TRBD1	CATSRVVTGPNTDTQYF
TRBV7-6	.	TRBD2	CASSPTLSGGNEQYF
TRBV6-5	TRBJ1-6	.	CASSYQGSGTSPLHF
TRBV6-5	TRBJ2-3	.	CASRTTASTDTQYF
TRBV7-9	TRBJ1-4	TRBD1	CASSPGTGGSMANEKLFF
TRBV5-6	TRBJ2-5	.	CASGSWGKTQYF
TRBV5-1	TRBJ2-1	TRBD1	CASSDRGSYNEQFF
TRBV2	TRBJ2-1	TRBD2	CASVKRFGLAGPAISYNEQFF
TRBV5-5	TRBJ1-2	TRBD1	CASSIGQGFGYGYTF
TRBV4-2	TRBJ2-5	TRBD2	CASSQELAGISETQYF
TRBV19	TRBJ2-2	.	CASSIDLLVGTGELFF
TRBV5-1	TRBJ1-5	TRBD1	CASSSGQGGRNQPQHF
TRBV4-1	TRBJ2-4	TRBD1	CASSHKQGSLFGKNIQYF
TRBV5-6	TRBJ2-2	.	CASSFGSALNTGELFF
TRBV7-6	TRBJ2-2	TRBD1	CASSILTGGGTGELFF
TRBV9	TRBJ2-3	TRBD2	CASAFGTSGGTDTQYF
TRBV30	TRBJ1-3	TRBD1	CAWKTGGRGNTIYF
TRBV27	TRBJ1-2	.	CASSRTASHGYTF
TRBV5-4	TRBJ1-1	.	CASSLQGWDTEAFF
TRBV7-6	TRBJ1-3	.	CASSLSGPGNTIYF
TRBV30	TRBJ2-3	TRBD2	CAWSVRVASGGAVPGDTQYF
TRBV10-2	TRBJ1-5	TRBD1	CASSAQGGLGNQPQHF
TRBV5-1	TRBJ2-3	TRBD1	CASSPLPGTGGTDTQYF
TRBV7-3	TRBJ2-7	.	CASTLLGGAGEQYF
TRBV5-4	TRBJ1-3	.	CASSSPDFSGNTIYF
TRBV19	TRBJ1-6	TRBD1	CASSIGTGENSPLHF
TRBV9	TRBJ1-3	.	CASSVEWGGSSGNTIYF
TRBV18	TRBJ2-5	TRBD2	CASSPLTSGGALVRETQYF
TRBV9	TRBJ2-1	TRBD2	CASSVSPNGGDEQFF
TRBV29-1	TRBJ2-1	TRBD2	CSVGPGGAHFDEQFF
TRBV5-1	TRBJ1-1	.	CASSHSTTMNTEAFF
TRBV7-8	TRBJ2-3	TRBD1	CASSLTRRQGAVTDTQYF
TRBV9	TRBJ2-1	.	CASSVDTISYNEQFF
TRBV29-1	TRBJ1-2	.	CSVEDLLEGGGYYGYTF
TRBV12-5	TRBJ2-7	.	CASGFAYSYEQYF